Listed here are 24 T cell receptor beta chains from one sample, sequenced in a study of T cell changes during pregnancy in multiple sclerosis. Some clones are missing from TCRdb's copy, which holds only in-frame ones; the method was immunoSEQ multiplex PCR. The repertoire holds about 31,000 clones, over 80% seen once, with about 7.5% in the top ten. Sequencing was performed on CD8+ T cells from peripheral blood mononuclear cells, taken before pregnancy. Receptors were obtained from a female donor with multiple sclerosis, enrolled in a pregnancy study.

The chain uses TRBV6-5 and TRBJ2-7; D possibly corresponds to TRBD2 (5 bases). CDR3 length equals 16 residues. Per germline, CDR1 MNHEY and CDR2 SVGAGI. The V end lost 0 bases, the J end lost 4 bases, and 16 bases lay between the germline ends. CDR3 amino acids: CASSYSSGERSYEQYF. The DNA for the CDR3 is TGTGCCAGCAGTTACTCATCCGGGGAGAGGAGTTACGAGCAGTACTTC.

By sample fraction, this clone is medium-sized. The rearrangement joins TRBV6-1 to TRBJ1-3; maybe TRBD1 (6 bases). The CDR3 has 15 amino acids. The germline CDR1 and CDR2 sequences are MNHNS and SASEGT. V gave up 3 bases and J gave up 0 bases, with 9 bases separating them. CDR3 region: CASSDRQDSGNTIYF. CDR3 DNA sequence: TGTGCCAGCAGTGACCGACAGGACTCTGGAAACACCATATATTTT.

The chain joins TRBV7-6 to TRBJ1-4, with 8 bases matching TRBD1. CDR1 SGHVS and CDR2 FNYEAQ come from the germline V gene. The CDR3 is made up of 17 amino acids. The J segment lost 4 bases and the V segment lost 5 bases, leaving 12 bases of the junction unmatched. Here the CDR3 DNA reads TGTGCCAGCAGCCTCGATCCCGGGACAGGCGATAATGAAAAACTGTTTTTT. Translating it yields CASSLDPGTGDNEKLFF.

The chain has TRBV11-1 and TRBJ2-1, with TRBD2 as a possible D gene (6 bases). The CDR3 has 13 residues. V lost 4 bases, J lost 9 bases, and 13 bases lay in between. The V gene's germline CDR1 is SGHAT and CDR2 FQDESV (reference sequence). In DNA, the CDR3 is TGTGCCAGCAGCTCCAGGACTAAGGGTGAGCAGTTCTTC. Protein sequence: CASSSRTKGEQFF.

The V and J genes are TRBV19 and TRBJ2-7; 12 bases are shared with TRBD2. This CDR3 has 15 residues. Germline V gene lookup returns CDR1 LNHDA and CDR2 SQIVND (reference sequence). Germline trimming cut 6 bases from V and 7 bases from J; bases unmatched to any gene: 10. Here the CDR3 reads CASRGRLAGEGEQYF. The CDR3 nucleotides are TGTGCCAGTAGGGGCAGACTAGCGGGAGAAGGGGAGCAGTACTTC.

The chain carries TRBV12-5 and TRBJ2-7; no definite D call. This CDR3 comprises 14 residues. V shed 4 bases and J shed 2 bases, with 12 bases lying between them. Per the germline V gene, CDR1 is LGHNT and CDR2 is FRNRAP. This CDR3 reads CASGSHPSTYEQYF. In nucleotides, the CDR3 is TGTGCTAGTGGTTCCCACCCCTCTACCTACGAGCAGTACTTC.

The genes are TRBV7-6 and TRBJ2-7; D remains ambiguous. The germline CDR1 and CDR2 sequences are SGHVS and FNYEAQ. V was trimmed by 0 bases and J by 0 bases, leaving 6 bases between them. The CDR3 loop spans 14 amino acids. CDR3 in DNA: TGTGCCAGCAGCTTAGCCGACTTCTCCTACGAGCAGTACTTC. Translated: CASSLADFSYEQYF.

The chain joins TRBV2 to TRBJ2-1; D unresolved. CDR1 is SNHLY, CDR2 FYNNEI, per germline. This CDR3 is built from 12 residues. V was clipped by 3 bases and J by 8 bases, with 8 bases between them. CDR3 region: CASSDPLDEQFF. CDR3 sequence (DNA): TGTGCCAGCAGTGATCCCCTCGATGAGCAGTTCTTC.

J is TRBJ2-5 and V is TRBV6-1; 11 positions agree with TRBD2. Per germline, CDR1 MNHNS and CDR2 SASEGT. This CDR3 is 15 amino acids long. The junction had 0 bases not matched to a gene; V was cut back by 2 bases and J by 1 base. CDR3 region: CASSETSGGQETQYF. In nucleotides, the CDR3 is TGTGCCAGCAGTGAAACTAGCGGGGGCCAAGAGACCCAGTACTTC.

This chain links TRBV11-3 with TRBJ2-2; 7 nucleotides line up with TRBD1. The CDR3 loop spans 19 amino acids. Trimming cost V 4 bases and J 0 bases; bases outside gene matches: 14. Germline CDR1 SGHNT, CDR2 YENEEA. The CDR3 sequence: CASSSERLGTETNTGELFF. CDR3 DNA: TGTGCCAGCAGCTCCGAAAGACTCGGGACAGAAACGAACACCGGGGAGCTGTTTTTT.

This chain joins TRBV6-6 and TRBJ2-5; D unclear. The CDR3 totals 14 residues. With 5 bases removed from V and 5 bases from J, the gap between germline ends came to 15 bases. The germline CDR1 and CDR2 sequences are MNHNY and SVGAGI (reference sequence). The CDR3 region has the DNA TGTGCCAGCAGTACATTGGGCCGGCATGAGACCCAGTACTTC. It translates to CASSTLGRHETQYF.

Only one count was recorded for this clone. The rearrangement uses TRBV28 and TRBJ2-5, with 14 bases lining up with TRBD2. The trim removed 6 bases at V and 5 bases at J, leaving 11 bases unmatched. The CDR3 extends over 17 amino acids. Germline V gives CDR1 MDHEN, CDR2 SYDVKM. The CDR3 sequence is CASSRGLAGGISETQYF. CDR3 nucleotide sequence: TGTGCCAGCAGCCGTGGACTAGCGGGAGGTATTTCGGAGACCCAGTACTTC.

The chain carries TRBV19 and TRBJ2-1, with TRBD2 matching 7 bases. Germline CDR1 LNHDA, CDR2 SQIVND (reference sequence). The length of the CDR3 is 13 residues. Unmatched junction bases numbered 4, after V lost 8 bases and J lost 3 bases. The DNA for the CDR3 is TGTGCCAGTCGTCGGGGGGTCTACAATGAGCAGTTCTTC. This gives the protein CASRRGVYNEQFF.

The chain combines TRBV7-3 with TRBJ2-7; 11 bases are shared with TRBD2. Germline CDR1 is SGHTA and CDR2 is FQGTGA. The ends lost 5 bases at V and 6 bases at J; junction bases unmatched: 3. The CDR3 totals 13 residues. The CDR3 coding sequence is TGTGCCAGCAGCATGGGACTAGCGGCCGAGCAGTACTTC. Protein: CASSMGLAAEQYF.

The V and J genes are TRBV6-5 and TRBJ2-7; 8 positions agree with TRBD1. V was clipped by 5 bases and J by 3 bases; unmatched bases: 3. CDR3 length equals 13 residues. The germline CDR1 and CDR2 sequences are MNHEY and SVGAGI. The CDR3 loop reads CASSIGQGYEQYF. CDR3 in DNA: TGTGCCAGCAGTATAGGACAGGGCTACGAGCAGTACTTC.

V gene TRBV6-4 combines with J gene TRBJ2-1; 12 bases fit TRBD2. Trimming at V came to 6 bases and at J to 2 bases, leaving 2 bases not matched to a gene. The germline V gene has CDR1 MRHNA and CDR2 SNTAGT. CDR3 size: 15 residues. This chain's CDR3 is CASSSSGGAYNEQFF. The CDR3 DNA follows: TGTGCCAGCAGCTCTAGCGGGGGGGCCTACAATGAGCAGTTCTTC.

This clone was detected only once. This chain uses TRBV4-1 with TRBJ1-2, with TRBD1 matching 7 bases. V lost 5 bases, J lost 2 bases, and 5 bases stayed unmatched. The CDR3 sequence is 14 residues long. Germline loops: CDR1 MGHRA, CDR2 YSYEKL. As DNA, the CDR3 is TGCGCCAGCAGCTACGACAGGGACAACTATGGCTACACCTTC. It is translated as CASSYDRDNYGYTF.

The chain recombines TRBV7-9 with TRBJ2-7, with D uncertain. The germline V gene has CDR1 SEHNR and CDR2 FQNEAQ (reference sequence). V lost 4 bases, J lost 3 bases, and 7 bases lay in between. The CDR3 is 12 amino acids. This CDR3 reads CASSSVVYEQYF. CDR3 coding DNA: TGTGCCAGCAGCTCAGTCGTCTACGAGCAGTACTTC.

The table lists this clone with a count of one. This sequence joins TRBV6-6 and TRBJ2-7; D is perhaps TRBD2 (5 bases). Germline V gives CDR1 MNHNY, CDR2 SVGAGI (reference sequence). The CDR3 covers 12 residues. V lost 6 bases and J lost 9, with 15 bases in between. The CDR3 DNA reads TGTGCCAGCAGCCCGGACTCTTGGGTGCAGTACTTC. Amino acid sequence: CASSPDSWVQYF.

This clone was counted a single time. The missing conserved phenylalanine or tryptophan at the end of this CDR3 makes a read error likely. The chain combines TRBV6-5 with TRBJ1-6; D is possibly TRBD1 (6 bases). CDR1 and CDR2 (germline): MNHEY, SVGAGI. V lost 5 bases to trimming and J lost 8 bases, with 13 bases between them. The CDR3 covers 14 residues. CDR3: CASSHRVEDSPLHV. The CDR3, as DNA: TGTGCCAGCAGTCACAGGGTCGAGGATTCACCCCTCCACGTT.

The rearrangement links TRBV25-1 to TRBJ1-1; tentatively, D is TRBD1 (5 bases). CDR3 length: 12 residues. V was trimmed by 8 bases and J by 1 base, leaving 8 bases between them. Germline V gene sequence: CDR1 MGHDK, CDR2 SYGVNS. DNA for the CDR3: TGTGCCAGCCGCGGGGGGAACACTGAAGCTTTCTTT. Encoded protein: CASRGGNTEAFF.

The table lists this clone with a few counts. The chain carries TRBV5-4 and TRBJ2-7; TRBD2 matches at 10 bases. CDR3 length: 14 residues. Germline V gene data show CDR1 as SGHNT and CDR2 as YYREEE (reference sequence). Trimming took 4 bases from V and 5 from J; bases not matched to a gene: 6. CDR3: CASSPTSGLNEQYF. In nucleotides, the CDR3 is TGTGCCAGCAGCCCGACTAGCGGGCTCAACGAGCAGTACTTC.

V is TRBV10-3 and J is TRBJ2-3; 9 bases line up with TRBD2. The CDR3 is 19 amino acids. CDR1 is ENHRY and CDR2 is SYGVKD in the germline V gene. The ends lost 0 bases at V and 1 base at J; junction bases unmatched: 11. CDR3 DNA sequence: TGTGCCATCAGTGAGTCGCCATCTAGCGGGATTATTGGCACAGATACGCAGTATTTT. This encodes CAISESPSSGIIGTDTQYF.

CDR3 amino acids: CASSLFGSGTYEQYF. The CDR3 coding sequence is TGTGCCAGCAGTTTATTTGGTAGCGGGACCTACGAGCAGTACTTC. The chain carries TRBV28 and TRBJ2-7, with 8 bases aligning to TRBD2. Germline V gene lookup returns CDR1 MDHEN and CDR2 SYDVKM. Trimming removed 1 base from V and 2 bases from J; junction bases left unmatched: 4. CDR3 length equals 15 residues.